The rows below give T cell receptor beta chains drawn from one sample of a study of blood T cell repertoires in COVID-19. Here immunoSEQ multiplex PCR was the method, and the copy in TCRdb shows in-frame clones only, minus some. This sample has 35,000 to 50,000 clones, with around 70% found just once. The sequenced sample was peripheral blood. The receptors originated from a man aged 80 or over with acute or convalescent COVID-19. Both conserved end residues are part of each CDR3. The order of the fields is D gene, J gene, V gene, CDR3 length, clone size, CDR3 DNA, CDR3 protein. A D gene is named only where the DNA matches it firmly. Clone size is stated in some rows and not others, as once, few, many or a class when expanded.

d_call: TRBD1
j_call: TRBJ2-2
v_call: TRBV5-1
cdr3_length: 15
clone_size: .
cdr3_nt: TGCGCCAGCAGCTCCGGGACAGGGGATGACGGGGAGCTGTTTTTT
cdr3_aa: CASSSGTGDDGELFF

d_call: .
j_call: TRBJ2-2
v_call: TRBV19
cdr3_length: 14
clone_size: .
cdr3_nt: TGTGCCAGTAGTATAGGGACTTTTACCGGGGAGCTGTTTTTT
cdr3_aa: CASSIGTFTGELFF

d_call: TRBD1
j_call: TRBJ2-4
v_call: TRBV7-9
cdr3_length: 15
clone_size: .
cdr3_nt: TGTGCCAGCAGCGACAGGACAGGGATGGGAAACATTCAGTACTTC
cdr3_aa: CASSDRTGMGNIQYF

d_call: .
j_call: TRBJ1-1
v_call: TRBV5-1
cdr3_length: 13
clone_size: .
cdr3_nt: TGCGCCAGCAGCTTGAGCAGGGACACTGAAGCTTTCTTT
cdr3_aa: CASSLSRDTEAFF

d_call: .
j_call: TRBJ2-1
v_call: TRBV9
cdr3_length: 15
clone_size: few
cdr3_nt: TGTGCCAGCAGCGTTACAGGAGCCCCCTACAATGAGCAGTTCTTC
cdr3_aa: CASSVTGAPYNEQFF

d_call: .
j_call: TRBJ2-3
v_call: TRBV3-1/TRBV3-2
cdr3_length: 15
clone_size: .
cdr3_nt: TGTGCCAGCAGCCAAGATCCGGAAGGGGTGGGTACGCAGTATTTT
cdr3_aa: CASSQDPEGVGTQYF

d_call: TRBD2
j_call: TRBJ2-1
v_call: TRBV19
cdr3_length: 15
clone_size: .
cdr3_nt: TGTGCCAGTAGTAAGAGCGGGGGGGCAGAAAATGAGCAGTTCTTC
cdr3_aa: CASSKSGGAENEQFF

d_call: TRBD1
j_call: TRBJ1-1
v_call: TRBV13
cdr3_length: 13
clone_size: .
cdr3_nt: TGTGCCAGCAGCCCATACAGGGGAACTGAAGCTTTCTTT
cdr3_aa: CASSPYRGTEAFF

d_call: .
j_call: TRBJ2-7
v_call: TRBV10-2
cdr3_length: 12
clone_size: few
cdr3_nt: TGCGCCAGCAGCCCCGAACTCGGCGAGCAGTACTTC
cdr3_aa: CASSPELGEQYF

d_call: .
j_call: TRBJ1-1
v_call: TRBV5-1
cdr3_length: 14
clone_size: .
cdr3_nt: TGCGCCAGCAGCTGGAATATACAGGGCACTGAAGCTTTCTTT
cdr3_aa: CASSWNIQGTEAFF

d_call: TRBD1
j_call: TRBJ1-3
v_call: TRBV4-2
cdr3_length: 17
clone_size: .
cdr3_nt: TGTGCCAGCAGCCAAGACGGGAGGGGGCCTAGGGTTGACACCATATATTTT
cdr3_aa: CASSQDGRGPRVDTIYF

d_call: TRBD1
j_call: TRBJ1-5
v_call: TRBV6-5
cdr3_length: 15
clone_size: .
cdr3_nt: TGTGCCAGCAGCCGAACAGGGGGCGACAGTCAGCCCCAGCATTTT
cdr3_aa: CASSRTGGDSQPQHF

d_call: .
j_call: TRBJ1-5
v_call: TRBV7-8
cdr3_length: 16
clone_size: .
cdr3_nt: TGTGCCAGCAGCCCTAGACAGCATCTGGGCAATCAGCCCCAGCATTTT
cdr3_aa: CASSPRQHLGNQPQHF

d_call: .
j_call: TRBJ2-7
v_call: TRBV5-4
cdr3_length: 15
clone_size: once
cdr3_nt: TGTGCCAGCAGCTTGATTGACCAGGGTCACTACGAGCAGTACTTC
cdr3_aa: CASSLIDQGHYEQYF

d_call: .
j_call: TRBJ1-2
v_call: TRBV11-3
cdr3_length: 12
clone_size: .
cdr3_nt: TGTGCCAGCAGCTTAGATACAGCCTCCGGCACCTTC
cdr3_aa: CASSLDTASGTF

d_call: .
j_call: TRBJ1-5
v_call: TRBV5-8
cdr3_length: 15
clone_size: .
cdr3_nt: TGTGCCAGCAGCTTGGCCCCGGCAGGGAATCAGCCCCAGCATTTT
cdr3_aa: CASSLAPAGNQPQHF

d_call: TRBD1
j_call: TRBJ2-7
v_call: TRBV28
cdr3_length: 14
clone_size: .
cdr3_nt: TGTGCCACGGGACAGGGGGCTTCTGGGGATGAGCAGTACTTC
cdr3_aa: CATGQGASGDEQYF

d_call: .
j_call: TRBJ2-2
v_call: TRBV13
cdr3_length: 14
clone_size: few
cdr3_nt: TGTGCCAGCAGCTTAGGGAGGGCCACCGGGGAGCTGTTTTTT
cdr3_aa: CASSLGRATGELFF

d_call: TRBD1
j_call: TRBJ1-1
v_call: TRBV9
cdr3_length: 13
clone_size: .
cdr3_nt: TGTGCCAGCAGCATTGACAGGGATGGCGAAGCTTTCTTT
cdr3_aa: CASSIDRDGEAFF

d_call: .
j_call: TRBJ2-4
v_call: TRBV6-1
cdr3_length: 16
clone_size: .
cdr3_nt: TGTGCCAGCAGTGAAGCGCGGTCAGAGGGGAGGAACATTCAGTACTTC
cdr3_aa: CASSEARSEGRNIQYF

d_call: .
j_call: TRBJ1-1
v_call: TRBV20-1
cdr3_length: 13
clone_size: .
cdr3_nt: TGCAGTGCTAGTTTCGTGTTGAACACTGAAGCTTTCTTT
cdr3_aa: CSASFVLNTEAFF

d_call: .
j_call: TRBJ2-5
v_call: TRBV30
cdr3_length: 12
clone_size: .
cdr3_nt: TGTGCCTGGATGGGAGGCAGGGAGACCCAGTACTTC
cdr3_aa: CAWMGGRETQYF

d_call: TRBD1
j_call: TRBJ1-6
v_call: TRBV25-1
cdr3_length: 14
clone_size: .
cdr3_nt: TGTGCCAGCACGCCGACAGGGAGTAGTTCACCCCTCCACTTT
cdr3_aa: CASTPTGSSSPLHF

d_call: TRBD1
j_call: TRBJ1-4
v_call: TRBV5-4
cdr3_length: 15
clone_size: .
cdr3_nt: TGTGCCAGCAGCTTCAACAGGGGGTTTGGTGAAAAACTGTTTTTT
cdr3_aa: CASSFNRGFGEKLFF

d_call: .
j_call: TRBJ2-1
v_call: TRBV18
cdr3_length: 14
clone_size: .
cdr3_nt: TGTGCCAGCTCACCGACTAGGTACTACAATGAGCAGTTCTTC
cdr3_aa: CASSPTRYYNEQFF

d_call: TRBD2
j_call: TRBJ2-5
v_call: TRBV2
cdr3_length: 14
clone_size: few
cdr3_nt: TGTGCCAGCAGTGCCAGCGGGGGGCAAGAGACCCAGTACTTC
cdr3_aa: CASSASGGQETQYF